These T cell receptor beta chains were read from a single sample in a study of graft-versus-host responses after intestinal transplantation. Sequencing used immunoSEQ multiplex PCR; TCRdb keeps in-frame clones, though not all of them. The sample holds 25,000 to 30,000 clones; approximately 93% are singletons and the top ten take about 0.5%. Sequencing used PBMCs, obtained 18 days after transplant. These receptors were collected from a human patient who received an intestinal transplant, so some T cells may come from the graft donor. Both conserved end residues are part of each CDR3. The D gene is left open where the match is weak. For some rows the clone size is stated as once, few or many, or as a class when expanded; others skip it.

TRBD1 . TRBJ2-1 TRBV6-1 TGTGCCAGCGGCCGGGACAGTTACAATGAGCAGTTCTTC CASGRDSYNEQFF
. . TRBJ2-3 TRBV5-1 TGCGCCAGCAGCTTGGGAGGTGATCCGAATACGCAGTATTTT CASSLGGDPNTQYF
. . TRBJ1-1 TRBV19 TGTGCCAGTAAACAGTCGGTGAACACTGAAGCTTTCTTT CASKQSVNTEAFF
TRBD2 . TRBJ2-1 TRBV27 TGTGCCAGCAGTTCGGGCCTAGCGGGGGGTCCGGATGAGCAGTTCTTC CASSSGLAGGPDEQFF
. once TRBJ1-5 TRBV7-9 TGTGCCAGCAGTCCGCGGGGGGACGGCAATCAGCCCCAGCATTTT CASSPRGDGNQPQHF
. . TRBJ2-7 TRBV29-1 TGCAGCGCCCAACAGGGGGGGTCATACGAGCAGTACTTC CSAQQGGSYEQYF
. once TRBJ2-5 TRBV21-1 TGTGCCAGCAGCAAAGAGCATACCCAAGAGACCCAGTACTTC CASSKEHTQETQYF
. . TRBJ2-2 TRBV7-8 TGTGCCAGCAGCCCACAACGGGGAAGCGCGGCCGGGGAGCTGTTTTTT CASSPQRGSAAGELFF
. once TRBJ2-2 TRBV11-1 TGTGCCTCTAGACCACTAGGTAGTGGGGAGCTGTTTTTT CASRPLGSGELFF
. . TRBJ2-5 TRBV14 TGTGCCAGCAGCCAAGATGTAGGGCAACAAGAGACCCAGTACTTC CASSQDVGQQETQYF
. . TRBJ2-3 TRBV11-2 TGTGCCAGCAGCTTAGGGACTCCATTAACAGATACGCAGTATTTT CASSLGTPLTDTQYF
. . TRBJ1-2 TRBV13 TGTGCCAGCAGCTCGGCCGACGGGCTGGATGGCTACACCTTC CASSSADGLDGYTF
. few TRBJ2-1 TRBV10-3 TGTGCCATCAGTGAGCCACAACAGGGTCGGGATGAGCAGTTCTTC CAISEPQQGRDEQFF
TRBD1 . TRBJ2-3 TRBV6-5 TGTGCCAGCAGTCCCCGGACAGGGGGGACAGATACGCAGTATTTT CASSPRTGGTDTQYF
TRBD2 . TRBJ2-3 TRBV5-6 TGTGCCAGCAGCTTGGCAGCGGGGCCGGGAGGGACAGATACGCAGTATTTT CASSLAAGPGGTDTQYF
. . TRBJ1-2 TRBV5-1 TGCGCCAGCAGCTTGATCAGTGGGGATGGCTACACCTTC CASSLISGDGYTF
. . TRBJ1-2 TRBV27 TGTGCCAGCAGTTTAAGTCAGGGTTCCTATGGCTACACCTTC CASSLSQGSYGYTF